This T cell receptor beta chain is drawn from a study of T-cell reconstitution after alpha-beta-depleted transplantation in children. For this clonotype: Being one base from a much bigger clone, this may be a read error.

Unique molecular identifiers were used in preparing the TCRbeta library. TCRdb itself ran the PCR reads through MiXCR, one entry per CDR3 protein. The sample records over 400,000 distinct CDR3 sequences, under 15% being singletons. Germline V gene lookup returns CDR1 LGHNA and CDR2 YNFKEQ. V dropped 1 base and J dropped 1 base, with 9 bases sitting between them. The CDR3 extends over 15 amino acids. The TCR comes from a human donor who donated a stem cell graft to a child with combined immunodeficiency. The chain employs TRBV4-2 and TRBJ2-3; D is uncertain. This sample comprised PBMCs from the stem cell graft donor, obtained from the stem cell graft. CDR3 region: CASSQVITGTDTQYF. The CDR3 bases are TGTGCCAGCAGCCAAGTGATAACTGGCACAGATACGCAGTATTTT.